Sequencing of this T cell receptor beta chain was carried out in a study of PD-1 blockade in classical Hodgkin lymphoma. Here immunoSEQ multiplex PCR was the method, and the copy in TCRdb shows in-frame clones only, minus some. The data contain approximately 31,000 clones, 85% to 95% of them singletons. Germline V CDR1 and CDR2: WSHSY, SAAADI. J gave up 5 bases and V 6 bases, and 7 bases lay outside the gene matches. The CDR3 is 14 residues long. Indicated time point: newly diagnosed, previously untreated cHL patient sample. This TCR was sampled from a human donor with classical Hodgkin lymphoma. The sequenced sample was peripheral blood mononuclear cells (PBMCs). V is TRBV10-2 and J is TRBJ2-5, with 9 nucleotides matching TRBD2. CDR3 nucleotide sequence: TGCGCCAGCAGCTTAGCGGGAGCAATGGAGACCCAGTACTTC. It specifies CASSLAGAMETQYF.